This T cell receptor (beta chain) was observed in a study of Graves' ophthalmopathy and Graves' hyperthyroidism. Whole-study results and caveats: Blood also carried most expanded thyroid clonotypes exceeding 0.001 frequency. Classification of ophthalmopathy versus stable hyperthyroidism by a 13-signature model yielded around 90% sensitivity and just over 80% specificity.

As the template, RNA transcripts were used to amplify TCR beta CDR3 regions. HTBI primers served in a first-round RT-PCR, which a second-round multiplex PCR followed. TCRdb recomputed calls from the multiplex PCR reads with MiXCR, one row per CDR3 protein. This table holds about 1.2 million distinct CDR3 sequences, 35% to 45% found once. Germline CDR1 LGHNA, CDR2 YSLEER. This CDR3 has 15 residues. The J segment lost 0 bases and the V segment lost 4 bases, leaving 6 bases of the junction unmatched. A few counts support this clonotype. Its antigen is not known. Patients in the hyperthyroidism group, adults aged 18 to 65, were newly diagnosed, under 2 months' duration. In this cohort, patients with other autoimmune diseases, uncontrolled infections, pregnancy or lactation were excluded.

The chain recombines TRBV4-3 with TRBJ2-7, with 7 bases that match TRBD1. Sequencing used peripheral blood or thyroid tissue (not recorded which). This TCR came from an adult man with Graves' hyperthyroidism. The CDR3 coding sequence is TGCGCCAGCAGCCTACCACAGGGGTACTCCTACGAGCAGTACTTC. Translated: CASSLPQGYSYEQYF.